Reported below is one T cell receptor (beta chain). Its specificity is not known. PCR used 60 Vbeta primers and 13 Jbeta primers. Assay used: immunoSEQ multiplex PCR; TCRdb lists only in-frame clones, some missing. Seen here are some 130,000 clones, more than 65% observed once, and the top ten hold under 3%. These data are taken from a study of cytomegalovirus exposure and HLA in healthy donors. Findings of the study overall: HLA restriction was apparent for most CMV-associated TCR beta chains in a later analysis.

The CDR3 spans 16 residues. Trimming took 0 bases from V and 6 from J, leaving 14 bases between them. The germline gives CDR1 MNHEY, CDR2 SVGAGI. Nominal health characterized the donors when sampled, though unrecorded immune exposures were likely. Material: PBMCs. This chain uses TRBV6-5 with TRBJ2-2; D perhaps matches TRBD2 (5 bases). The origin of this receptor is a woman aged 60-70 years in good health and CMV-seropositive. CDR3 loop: CASSYSVEGLAGELFF. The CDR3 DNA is TGTGCCAGCAGTTACTCGGTAGAGGGTTTAGCCGGGGAGCTGTTTTTT.